This TCR beta chain was recorded in a study of technical replicates of blood from a handful of donors. From germline, CDR1 is MDHEN and CDR2 SYDVKM. V dropped 3 bases and J dropped 8; count of bases not matched to a gene: 14. The CDR3 spans 17 residues. Produced via immunoSEQ multiplex PCR; TCRdb's table is partial and in-frame only. The sample lists 99,000 or so clones, 95% occurring once. The sequenced sample consisted of T cells isolated from PBMCs. This TCR was sampled from a human donor in good health. This rearrangement joins TRBV28 to TRBJ1-4, with 8 nucleotides matching TRBD1. The CDR3 nucleotides are TGTGCCAGCAGTTTTCTCGATTACCGGACAGGGAAGGAAAAACTGTTTTTT. It translates to CASSFLDYRTGKEKLFF. Using reference TRBV28 and TRBJ1-4 for the parts outside the CDR3, the full variable domain is DVKVTQSSRYLVKRTGEKVFLECVQDMDHENMFWYRQDPGLGLRLIYFSYDVKMKEKGDIPEGYSVSREKKERFSLILESASTNQTSMYLCASSFLDYRTGKEKLFFGSGTQLSVL.